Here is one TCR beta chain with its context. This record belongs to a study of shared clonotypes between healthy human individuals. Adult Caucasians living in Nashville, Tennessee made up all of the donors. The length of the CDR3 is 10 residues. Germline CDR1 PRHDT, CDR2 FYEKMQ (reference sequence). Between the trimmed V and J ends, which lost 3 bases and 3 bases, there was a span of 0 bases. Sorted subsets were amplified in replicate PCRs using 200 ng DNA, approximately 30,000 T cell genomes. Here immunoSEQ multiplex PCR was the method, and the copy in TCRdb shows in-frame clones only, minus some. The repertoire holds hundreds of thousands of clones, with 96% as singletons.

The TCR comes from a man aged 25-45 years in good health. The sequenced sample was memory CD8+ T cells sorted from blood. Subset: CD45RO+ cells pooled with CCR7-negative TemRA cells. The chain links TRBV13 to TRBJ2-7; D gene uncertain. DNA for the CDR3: TGTGCCAGCAGCTTCTACGAGCAGTACTTC. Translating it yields CASSFYEQYF.